The 30 T cell receptor beta chains below all came from one sample that was sequenced in a study of T cell clonality in common variable immunodeficiency. TCRdb's table, derived via immunoSEQ multiplex PCR, lists solely in-frame clones and lacks some. This repertoire holds 50,000 to 65,000 clones, and none appear only once. The sample comprised peripheral blood mononuclear cells. These receptors all come from a person between 18 and 75 years old in good health.

This clone was found many times. The CDR3 extends 3 residues past the end of the read, so its final part is completed from the germline J gene. The chain carries TRBV10-3 and TRBJ2-3; 9 nucleotides line up with TRBD2. V lost 3 bases, J lost 1 base, and 2 bases stayed unmatched. This CDR3 region has 15 residues. Per germline, CDR1 ENHRY and CDR2 SYGVKD. The covered CDR3 bases are TGTGCCATCAGTGATGTAGCGGGAGGCACAGATACG. It is translated as CAISDVAGGTDT. Given in full, the CDR3 is CAISDVAGGTDTQYF.

This clone was observed at least ten times. The read is 3 residues too short to cover the CDR3 end, so that end is filled in from the germline J gene. The V call is TRBV5-1, the J call TRBJ1-5; TRBD1 agrees at 10 bases. Germline CDR1 is SGHRS and CDR2 is YFSETQ. CDR3 length: 15 amino acids. The ends lost 4 bases at V and 6 bases at J; junction bases unmatched: 7. The CDR3 protein is CASSKTGGEGQPQHF. The part of the CDR3 DNA that was read is TGCGCCAGCAGCAAGACAGGGGGCGAGGGTCAGCCC. Drawing the rest from reference TRBV5-1 and TRBJ1-5, the complete variable domain is KAGVTQTPRYLIKTRGQQVTLSCSPISGHRSVSWYQQTPGQGLQFLFEYFSETQRNKGNFPGRFSGRQFSNSRSEMNVSTLELGDSALYLCASSKTGGEGQPQHFGDGTRLSIL.

With regard to this clone: With the read ending 3 residues before the CDR3 end, the germline J gene is used to fill in that end. V is TRBV25-1 and J is TRBJ2-7; 9 bases are a match to TRBD1. This CDR3 has 15 residues. Germline values: CDR1 MGHDK, CDR2 SYGVNS. Unmatched junction bases numbered 7, after V lost 2 bases and J lost 5 bases. The CDR3 is CASSEKGTGPDEQYF. CDR3 DNA, as far as it was read: TGTGCCAGCAGTGAAAAGGGGACAGGGCCCGACGAG.

This clone was counted only a few times. Coverage ceases 3 residues before the CDR3 finishes, and the germline J gene fills in the end. V is TRBV11-3 and J is TRBJ2-1; D not certain. The CDR3 is 13 residues long. CDR1 is SGHNT and CDR2 is YENEEA in the germline V gene. The germline V and J ends were trimmed by 1 base and 6 bases, with 7 bases remaining between them. The CDR3 DNA, read in part, is TGTGCCAGCAGCTTAGCGAAGGCCAATGAG. Encoded protein: CASSLAKANE. The CDR3 reads in full as CASSLAKANEQFF.

In its sample, this clone was seen many times. Coverage ceases 3 residues before the CDR3 finishes, and the germline J gene fills in the end. The chain carries TRBV30 and TRBJ1-2; D is uncertain. Germline assignment: CDR1 GTSNPN and CDR2 SVGIG (reference sequence). This CDR3 has 14 amino acids. The covered CDR3 bases are TGTGCCTGGAGTGTTTCGGGTTCCCCCGAAGGC. It encodes CAWSVSGSPEG. The complete CDR3 protein is CAWSVSGSPEGYTF.

This clone was found many times. The CDR3 goes on 3 residues after the read ends, and that part is filled in from the germline J gene. This chain joins TRBV20-1 and TRBJ2-3; D is uncertain. The CDR3 totals 13 residues. Germline V lookup: CDR1 DFQATT, CDR2 SNEGSKA (reference sequence). V lost 4 bases to trimming and J lost 2 bases, with 10 bases between them. CDR3: CSAIAENTDTQYF. The DNA read from the CDR3 is TGCAGTGCTATCGCGGAAAACACAGATACG.

This clone was detected many times. The missing CDR3 end, 3 residues past where the read stops, is filled in from the germline J gene. The chain couples TRBV19 to TRBJ2-7, with D possibly being TRBD2 (5 bases). The germline CDR1 and CDR2 sequences are LNHDA and SQIVND (reference sequence). The CDR3 spans 16 residues. Trimming took off 2 bases at V and 0 bases at J, with 14 bases between the two ends. This CDR3 is CASSISALSVSYEQYF. CDR3 DNA, as far as it was read: TGTGCCAGTAGTATATCGGCCCTTAGCGTCTCCTACGAG.

This clone was counted at least ten times. The read gets to within 3 residues of the CDR3 end, and the germline J gene fills in the rest. The gene calls are TRBV29-1 and TRBJ1-5, with D tentatively TRBD1 (6 bases). Germline loops: CDR1 SQVTM, CDR2 ANQGSEA. The CDR3 extends over 17 amino acids. Trimming shortened V by 5 bases and J by 2 bases, and 22 bases separated the two germline ends. The CDR3 bases that were read are TGCAGCGTTCGTTGGGACAACGACTTCAGTGGCAATCAGCCC. Amino acid sequence: CSVRWDNDFSGNQP. The CDR3 in its entirety is CSVRWDNDFSGNQPQHF.

This clone was counted many times. Read data end 3 residues before the CDR3 end; the end is taken from the germline J gene. This chain joins TRBV20-1 and TRBJ1-1; unclear D gene. Germline CDR1 is DFQATT and CDR2 is SNEGSKA (reference sequence). This CDR3 contains 15 residues. Trimming took off 0 bases at V and 1 base at J, with 12 bases between the two ends. CDR3 amino acids: CSARDWNSGNTEAFF. The sequenced part of the CDR3 DNA is TGCAGTGCTAGAGATTGGAACAGCGGGAACACTGAA.

This clone was seen a handful of times. CDR3 loop: CASRPARDRGYNEQFF. The CDR3 DNA, read in part, is TGTGCCAGCCGACCGGCCCGGGACAGGGGTTACAATGAG. The chain links TRBV7-6 to TRBJ2-1; 10 bases fit TRBD1. The sequenced fragment ends 3 residues before the CDR3 boundary, so the rest is inferred from the germline J gene. Losses at the gene ends were 8 bases for V and 4 bases for J; bases not matched to a gene: 11. This CDR3 is built from 16 residues. Germline V gene sequence: CDR1 SGHVS, CDR2 FNYEAQ.

Many counts were recorded for this clone. The read ends 3 residues shy of where the CDR3 ends; the end is completed using the germline J gene. The J gene is TRBJ2-6, the V gene TRBV19, with TRBD2 as a possible D gene (5 bases). The CDR3 loop spans 17 amino acids. CDR1 and CDR2 (germline): LNHDA, SQIVND (reference sequence). V was shortened by 3 bases and J by 0 bases, with 12 bases between the two germline ends. CDR3 sequence reads: CASSIGVYPSGANVLTF. The sequenced part of the CDR3 DNA is TGTGCCAGTAGTATCGGGGTATACCCCTCTGGGGCCAACGTC.

There are many counts of this clone. The read ends 3 residues before the CDR3 terminus; that terminus is restored from the germline J gene. The V call is TRBV11-2, the J call TRBJ1-1; 7 bases agree with TRBD1. After removal of 8 bases from V and 3 bases from J, the junction contained 9 bases not matched to a gene. Looked up from germline, CDR1 is SGHAT and CDR2 is FQNNGV. The CDR3 loop spans 14 amino acids. The CDR3 is CASEDRRRDTEAFF. Partial CDR3 DNA: TGTGCCAGCGAGGACAGGCGACGAGACACTGAA.

This clone has at least ten counts. The missing CDR3 end, 3 residues past where the read stops, is filled in from the germline J gene. The genes are TRBV7-9 and TRBJ2-5; TRBD2 is a possible D gene (6 bases). The germline gives CDR1 SEHNR, CDR2 FQNEAQ (reference sequence). V gave up 6 bases and J gave up 4 bases, with 15 bases separating them. This CDR3 contains 14 residues. This CDR3 reads CASSFVGGGETQYF. CDR3 DNA (partial): TGTGCCAGCAGTTTCGTCGGGGGAGGAGAGACC.

This clone was seen ten or more times. The DNA ends 3 residues before the CDR3 does, and the rest of the CDR3 is filled in from the germline J gene. The chain employs TRBV6-4 and TRBJ2-7; 8 bases agree with TRBD1. In germline, CDR1 is MRHNA, CDR2 SNTAGT. With V trimmed by 5 bases and J by 0 bases, 3 bases remained unmatched. This CDR3 is built from 14 residues. The CDR3 bases that were read are TGTGCCAGCAGTCCCGGACAGGGCTCCTACGAG. It is translated as CASSPGQGSYE. The whole CDR3 region reads CASSPGQGSYEQYF.

This clone was detected many times. From the germline J gene comes the end of the CDR3, since the read stops 3 residues before it. The J gene is TRBJ1-1, the V gene TRBV18, with unresolved D. Germline-derived CDR1 and CDR2 are KGHSH and LQKENI. The CDR3 is 14 residues long. The V gene lost 7 bases and the J gene lost 1 base, with 13 bases spanning the gap. The sequenced part of the CDR3 DNA is TGTGCCAGCTATAAAACGAACTCGAACACTGAA. Translated, it gives CASYKTNSNTE. The whole CDR3 sequence reads CASYKTNSNTEAFF.

This clone has at least ten counts. The DNA ends 3 residues before the CDR3 does, and the rest of the CDR3 is filled in from the germline J gene. V gene TRBV20-1 combines with J gene TRBJ1-2; D unresolved. The length of the CDR3 is 13 residues. Germline V gene lookup returns CDR1 DFQATT and CDR2 SNEGSKA (reference sequence). V lost 0 bases to trimming and J lost 2 bases, with 7 bases between them. The CDR3: CSARDPVNYGYTF. CDR3 bases read: TGCAGTGCTAGAGATCCGGTGAACTATGGC.

This clone occurred many times. The read ends 3 residues before the CDR3 terminus; that terminus is restored from the germline J gene. The chain combines TRBV4-1 with TRBJ2-3; 10 bases match TRBD1. With 4 bases clipped from V and 4 bases from J, the junction kept 11 bases outside the gene matches. Germline loops: CDR1 MGHRA, CDR2 YSYEKL. CDR3 length: 17 residues. The CDR3 protein is CASSLLPGQGIPDTQYF. The CDR3 DNA, read in part, is TGCGCCAGCAGCCTTCTTCCGGGACAGGGGATCCCAGATACG.

There are many counts of this clone. The CDR3 extends 3 residues past the end of the read, so its final part is completed from the germline J gene. This chain joins TRBV12-5 and TRBJ2-7, with no clear D. CDR1 and CDR2 from the germline V gene are LGHNT and FRNRAP. V dropped 5 bases and J dropped 2 bases, with 19 bases sitting between them. CDR3 size: 16 residues. The CDR3 DNA, read in part, is TGTGCTAGTGGTCAGGTTCGCAAGGGTAGGCCCTACGAG. Protein product: CASGQVRKGRPYE. The complete CDR3 protein is CASGQVRKGRPYEQYF. Full variable domain (remainder filled in from reference TRBV12-5 and TRBJ2-7): DARVTQTPRHKVTEMGQEVTMRCQPILGHNTVFWYRQTMMQGLELLAYFRNRAPLDDSGMPKDRFSAEMPDATLATLKIQPSEPRDSAVYFCASGQVRKGRPYEQYFGPGTRLTVT.

This clone was seen many times. Coverage ceases 3 residues before the CDR3 finishes, and the germline J gene fills in the end. This chain joins TRBV5-1 and TRBJ1-1; D ambiguous. Germline CDR1 is SGHRS and CDR2 is YFSETQ. The length of the CDR3 is 14 residues. Trimming pared 0 bases from V and 1 base from J, leaving 7 bases between. The sequenced CDR3 bases are TGCGCCAGCAGCTTGGAGGCGGGGAACACTGAA. Its translation: CASSLEAGNTE. The complete CDR3 reads CASSLEAGNTEAFF.

The table lists this clone with many counts. The read falls 3 residues short of the CDR3 end, and the missing part is taken from the germline J gene. The chain links TRBV19 to TRBJ1-2, with 9 bases that match TRBD1. From germline, CDR1 is LNHDA and CDR2 SQIVND (reference sequence). The CDR3 has 14 residues. Incomplete CDR3 DNA: TGTGCGGCTGGACAGGGGAGTATTTTCTATGGC. It encodes CAAGQGSIFYG. The CDR3 in its entirety is CAAGQGSIFYGYTF.

This clone has ten or more counts. Read data end 3 residues before the CDR3 end; the end is taken from the germline J gene. The chain joins TRBV18 to TRBJ1-3; 9 bases align to TRBD1. This CDR3 region has 17 residues. J gave up 1 base and V 3 bases, and 7 bases lay outside the gene matches. From germline, CDR1 is KGHSH and CDR2 LQKENI. The covered CDR3 bases are TGTGCCAGCTCACCCTATGGGACAGGGACTTCTGGAAACACC. This sequence encodes CASSPYGTGTSGNT. The whole CDR3 reads CASSPYGTGTSGNTIYF.

The sample holds many counts of this clone. Read coverage stops 3 residues before the CDR3 terminus; the germline J gene supplies the remainder. The rearrangement uses TRBV5-1 and TRBJ2-7; 16 bases are a match to TRBD2. The ends lost 4 bases at V and 2 bases at J; junction bases unmatched: 3. CDR3 length: 16 amino acids. In germline, CDR1 is SGHRS, CDR2 YFSETQ. CDR3 bases read: TGCGCCAGCAGCCCAGGGACTAGCGGGAGGGCCTACGAG. This translates into CASSPGTSGRAYE. The entire CDR3 is CASSPGTSGRAYEQYF.

This clone occurred many times. The read ends 3 residues early relative to the CDR3; the germline J gene fills the gap. The V and J genes are TRBV29-1 and TRBJ2-2; 8 positions match TRBD1. Unmatched junction bases numbered 4, after V lost 5 bases and J lost 5 bases. Germline CDR1 SQVTM, CDR2 ANQGSEA. This CDR3 contains 13 residues. CDR3 amino acids: CSVTTGDTGELFF. The sequenced CDR3 bases are TGCAGCGTTACGACAGGGGATACCGGGGAG.

In this sample, this clone turned up many times. Sequencing ends 3 residues short of the CDR3 end; the germline J gene provides the rest. This chain joins TRBV5-1 and TRBJ2-2; TRBD1 aligns across 7 bases. The ends lost 4 bases at V and 3 bases at J; junction bases unmatched: 9. The CDR3 consists of 16 residues. Per germline, CDR1 SGHRS and CDR2 YFSETQ. The CDR3: CASSPVDRVYTGELFF. The CDR3 DNA, read in part, is TGCGCCAGCAGCCCTGTTGACAGGGTGTACACCGGGGAG.

This clone was observed a handful of times. The sequenced fragment ends 3 residues before the CDR3 boundary, so the rest is inferred from the germline J gene. The chain recombines TRBV10-2 with TRBJ2-7; 8 positions agree with TRBD1. The CDR3 covers 14 residues. Germline loops: CDR1 WSHSY, CDR2 SAAADI. With V trimmed by 9 bases and J by 4 bases, 11 bases remained unmatched. The CDR3 bases that were read are TGCGCCAGTAAAGGACAGGGCCTACCGTACGAG. The encoded protein is CASKGQGLPYE. The CDR3 reads in full as CASKGQGLPYEQYF.

The table lists this clone with many counts. From the germline J gene comes the end of the CDR3, since the read stops 3 residues before it. The chain has TRBV28 and TRBJ1-5; TRBD1 agrees at 8 bases. This CDR3 has 15 amino acids. Trimming cost V 8 bases and J 0 bases; bases outside gene matches: 6. CDR1 and CDR2 from the germline V gene are MDHEN and SYDVKM. The DNA read from the CDR3 is TGTGCCAGCCGTGACAGGGGATATAGCAATCAGCCC. It specifies CASRDRGYSNQP. The CDR3 in its entirety is CASRDRGYSNQPQHF.

The sample holds many counts of this clone. The read ends 3 residues early relative to the CDR3; the germline J gene fills the gap. The chain combines TRBV6-1 with TRBJ2-4; no clear D gene. Germline-derived CDR1 and CDR2 are MNHNS and SASEGT. The length of the CDR3 is 14 residues. The CDR3 bases that were read are TGTGCCAGCAGTGATTTTTCGGTGCCCACCCCT. It specifies CASSDFSVPTP. The full CDR3 protein is CASSDFSVPTPQYF.

At least ten counts were recorded for this clone. The read falls 3 residues short of the CDR3 end, and the missing part is taken from the germline J gene. This rearrangement joins TRBV5-6 to TRBJ2-3; 7 nucleotides line up with TRBD1. The germline V gene encodes CDR1 SGHDT and CDR2 YYEEEE. Unmatched junction bases numbered 5, after V lost 3 bases and J lost 4 bases. This CDR3 comprises 14 residues. The sequenced part of the CDR3 DNA is TGTGCCAGCAGCTATCGACAGGGATCAGATACG. This translates into CASSYRQGSDT. The entire CDR3 protein is CASSYRQGSDTQYF.

With respect to this clone: The CDR3 extends 3 residues past the end of the read, so its final part is completed from the germline J gene. V and J are TRBV6-2 or TRBV6-3 and TRBJ1-2, with 8 bases lining up with TRBD1. Germline values: CDR1 MNHEY, CDR2 SVGEGT. J was trimmed by 4 bases and V by 0 bases; bases with no gene match: 4. The CDR3 length is 15 residues. CDR3 bases read: TGTGCCAGCAGTTACTCGGACAGGGACGGCTATGGC. It encodes CASSYSDRDGYG. The CDR3 as a whole reads CASSYSDRDGYGYTF.

Ten or more counts support this clone. The read ends 3 residues early relative to the CDR3; the germline J gene fills the gap. This chain uses TRBV20-1 with TRBJ2-7, with 7 bases lining up with TRBD2. The CDR3 spans 14 residues. The germline CDR1 and CDR2 sequences are DFQATT and SNEGSKA (reference sequence). The V gene end was trimmed by 6 bases and the J gene end by 2 bases; junction bases not matched to a gene: 10. This chain's CDR3 is CSALLGGDPYEQYF. CDR3 DNA (partial): TGCAGTGCCCTTTTGGGGGGGGATCCCTACGAG.